This entry lists 4 T cell receptor beta chains sequenced from one sample in a study of radiotherapy plus CTLA-4 blockade in lung cancer. Sequencing used immunoSEQ multiplex PCR; TCRdb keeps in-frame clones, though not all of them. The data hold about 88,000 clones, with about three quarters observed a single time. This specimen consisted of peripheral blood, obtained from a patient treated with radiotherapy plus ipilimumab. Source of these receptors: a human donor with non-small cell lung cancer that progressed on radiotherapy plus ipilimumab.

V is TRBV29-1 and J is TRBJ2-7; 7 bases match TRBD1. V was clipped by 7 bases and J by 5 bases; unmatched bases: 8. The CDR3 covers 12 residues. Looked up from germline, CDR1 is SQVTM and CDR2 is ANQGSEA. DNA of the CDR3: TGCAGCGCGACGACAGGGTTGGACGAGCAGTACTTC. Translation gives CSATTGLDEQYF.

The CDR3 is CASSLGPGQGYEQYF. In DNA form, the CDR3 reads TGTGCCAGCAGCTTGGGGCCGGGACAGGGGTACGAGCAGTACTTC. V usage is TRBV5-4 and J usage is TRBJ2-5; TRBD1 matches at 10 bases. Near its end, the DNA agrees better with TRBJ2-7, so the J call may be wrong. Per germline, CDR1 SGHNT and CDR2 YYREEE (reference sequence). The length of the CDR3 is 15 residues.

DNA of the CDR3: TGCGCCAGCAGCACTACAGGGGGGGCCAAAAACATTCAGTACTTC. Translated: CASSTTGGAKNIQYF. The rearrangement joins TRBV4-1 to TRBJ2-4, with 8 bases that match TRBD1. With V trimmed by 5 bases and J by 1 base, 4 bases remained unmatched. The CDR3 totals 15 residues. Germline CDR1 reads MGHRA; CDR2 reads YSYEKL.

This clone was picked up one time. V is TRBV10-1 and J is TRBJ1-2, with D uncertain. V was clipped by 3 bases and J by 11 bases, with 10 bases between them. CDR3 length equals 11 residues. Germline CDR1 is WNHNN and CDR2 is SYGVQD (reference sequence). The DNA for the CDR3 is TGCGCCAGCAGTGATAGAGGGAGATACACCTTC. This gives the protein CASSDRGRYTF.